Sequencing of this T cell receptor (beta chain) was carried out in a study of T cells in Graves' hyperthyroidism and ophthalmopathy. About the research overall: The authors collected peripheral blood at initial diagnosis, before any treatment. Study-level findings and limits: Most thyroid clonotypes expanded above 0.001 were also detected in blood.

It was RNA transcripts that yielded the amplified TCR beta CDR3 regions. Researchers ran a first-round RT-PCR on the TCR CDR3 using the HTBI primer set. TCRdb re-called the multiplex PCR reads with MiXCR, one entry per CDR3 protein. This sample has fewer than 900,000 distinct CDR3 sequences, with about 15% found just once. Notes on this clonotype: Its antigen is not identified.

CDR1 is MGHRA, CDR2 YSYEKL, per germline. This CDR3 has 16 residues. Unmatched junction bases numbered 10, after V lost 2 bases and J lost 4 bases. V usage is TRBV4-1 and J usage is TRBJ1-2, with 7 bases that match TRBD1. The TCR originated in a young man with Graves' hyperthyroidism. Source material: blood. The CDR3 reads CASSQTPGQAGYGYTF. CDR3 DNA: TGCGCCAGCAGCCAAACACCCGGACAGGCGGGCTATGGCTACACCTTC.